Presented here are 13 T cell receptor beta chains from one specimen sequenced in a study of T cell responses to AZD1222 COVID-19 vaccine. The table came from immunoSEQ multiplex PCR; TCRdb's copy has only in-frame clones and leaves some out. The sample contains 20,000 or so clones, approximately 84% of which appear only once. This specimen was peripheral blood, taken 28 days after the second AZD1222 dose. The receptors come from an adult who received the AZD1222 COVID-19 vaccine.

This clone was seen only once. The gene calls are TRBV9 and TRBJ1-2, with unresolved D. Looked up from germline, CDR1 is SGDLS and CDR2 is YYNGEE. V lost 1 base to trimming and J lost 7 bases, with 8 bases between them. The CDR3 spans 12 residues. This chain's CDR3 is CASSVTAGGYTF. DNA of the CDR3: TGTGCCAGCAGCGTAACGGCTGGTGGCTACACCTTC.

V usage is TRBV11-1 and J usage is TRBJ1-6; D uncertain. This CDR3 region has 14 residues. Germline V gene sequence: CDR1 SGHAT, CDR2 FQDESV (reference sequence). V was cut by 10 bases and J by 8 bases, with 18 bases left in between. CDR3 sequence (DNA): TGTGCCACATCCGACCGGGTAAGGGATTCACCCCTCCACTTT. The encoded protein is CATSDRVRDSPLHF.

The rearrangement joins TRBV7-9 to TRBJ2-1; D remains ambiguous. Germline CDR1 is SEHNR and CDR2 is FQNEAQ (reference sequence). V was cut by 8 bases and J by 4 bases, with 15 bases left in between. CDR3 length: 14 residues. The CDR3 reads CASQPTDVYNEQFF. The CDR3 DNA is TGTGCCAGCCAGCCGACTGACGTATACAATGAGCAGTTCTTC.

V gene TRBV9 combines with J gene TRBJ2-2; TRBD1 matches at 9 bases. The CDR3 runs to 14 residues. In germline, CDR1 is SGDLS, CDR2 YYNGEE. V gave up 7 bases and J gave up 5 bases; unmatched junction bases: 6. CDR3 bases: TGTGCCAGCGAGGGACAGGGAGGAACCGGGGAGCTGTTTTTT. It is translated as CASEGQGGTGELFF.

The rearrangement links TRBV18 to TRBJ2-7; TRBD2 matches at 7 bases. V was clipped by 3 bases and J by 0 bases; unmatched bases: 5. The CDR3 runs 15 residues. From germline, CDR1 is KGHSH and CDR2 LQKENI. The CDR3 region has the DNA TGTGCCAGCTCACCTTCCGGGACTACCTCCTACGAGCAGTACTTC. This translates into CASSPSGTTSYEQYF.

CDR3 sequence reads: CASSLALSSPHNEQFF. The CDR3 bases are TGTGCCAGCAGCTTAGCTCTCAGCTCCCCCCACAATGAGCAGTTCTTC. The V gene is TRBV7-9, the J gene TRBJ2-1; D uncertain. The CDR3 has 16 residues. V was trimmed by 0 bases and J by 5 bases, leaving 14 bases between them. Germline CDR1 is SEHNR and CDR2 is FQNEAQ (reference sequence).

The V and J genes are TRBV7-9 and TRBJ2-7; 7 nucleotides agree with TRBD2. The CDR3 has 15 residues. The junction had 10 bases not matched to a gene; V was cut back by 3 bases and J by 5 bases. Germline V CDR1 and CDR2: SEHNR, FQNEAQ (reference sequence). DNA for the CDR3: TGTGCCAGCAGCTTCCCCCTACGGGAGGTCCACGAGCAGTACTTC. Translated: CASSFPLREVHEQYF.

The chain couples TRBV5-3 to TRBJ2-3, with TRBD2 matching over 11 bases. TRBV5-3 is noted as an ORF with a role that remains uncertain. J was trimmed by 5 bases and V by 4 bases; bases with no gene match: 15. This CDR3 is built from 18 residues. For the CDR3, the DNA is TGTGCCAGAAGCGAGTCCGCCGGGATTAGCGGGAGGGGAGATACGCAGTATTTT. Protein: CARSESAGISGRGDTQYF.

This clone was counted a single time. DNA of the CDR3: TGTGCCAGCAGTTATGACAGGGGGCTCGTGGACGAGCAGTACTTC. Translation: CASSYDRGLVDEQYF. V usage is TRBV28 and J usage is TRBJ2-7, with 10 bases that match TRBD1. Germline values: CDR1 MDHEN, CDR2 SYDVKM. V gave up 4 bases and J gave up 5 bases; unmatched junction bases: 8. There are 15 residues in the CDR3.

This clone was observed a single time. The CDR3 reads CASSQTGTDYVGYTF. In DNA form, the CDR3 reads TGTGCCAGCAGCCAGACCGGGACAGACTATGTTGGCTACACCTTC. The rearrangement links TRBV3-1 (or the pseudogene TRBV3-2) to TRBJ1-2, with 7 bases matching TRBD1. Germline V lookup: CDR1 LGHDT, CDR2 YNNKEL (reference sequence). V was pared by 3 bases and J by 7 bases, with 11 bases of the junction left unmatched. The CDR3 is 15 residues long.

The CDR3 protein is CSVGDSLSNQPQHF. CDR3 nucleotide sequence: TGCAGCGTGGGGGACTCGCTTAGCAATCAGCCCCAGCATTTT. The rearrangement joins TRBV29-1 to TRBJ1-5; possible D gene TRBD1, 5 bases. CDR1 is SQVTM, CDR2 ANQGSEA, per germline. CDR3 length equals 14 residues. The V gene lost 6 bases and the J gene lost 0 bases, with 12 bases spanning the gap.

The sample holds one count of this clone. The chain links TRBV6-4 to TRBJ2-7; 7 bases match TRBD2. Per germline, CDR1 MRHNA and CDR2 SNTAGT. Germline trimming cut 8 bases from V and 1 base from J; bases unmatched to any gene: 23. The CDR3 totals 19 residues. The CDR3 region is CASLLPASGEPKKSYEQYF. CDR3 in DNA: TGTGCCAGCCTACTCCCTGCCAGCGGGGAGCCGAAAAAATCCTACGAGCAGTACTTC.

Written as DNA, the CDR3 is TGTGCCAGCAGCCGGGAGCACAATCAGCCCCAGCATTTT. Its protein is CASSREHNQPQHF. The chain carries TRBV6-2 or TRBV6-3 and TRBJ1-5; D not resolved. This CDR3 spans 13 amino acids. Between the trimmed V and J ends, which lost 6 bases and 3 bases, there was a span of 9 bases. Looked up from germline, CDR1 is MNHEY and CDR2 is SVGEGT.